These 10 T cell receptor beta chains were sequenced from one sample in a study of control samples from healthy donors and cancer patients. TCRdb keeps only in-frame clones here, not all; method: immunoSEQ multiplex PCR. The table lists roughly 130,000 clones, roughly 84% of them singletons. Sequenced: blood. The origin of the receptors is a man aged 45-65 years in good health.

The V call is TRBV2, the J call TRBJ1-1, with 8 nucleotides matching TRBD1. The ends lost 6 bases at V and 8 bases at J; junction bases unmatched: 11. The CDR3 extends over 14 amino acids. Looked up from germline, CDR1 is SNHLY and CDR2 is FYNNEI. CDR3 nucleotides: TGTGCCAGCAGCGAAAACAGGGGGAAGGTGGAAGCTTTCTTT. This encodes CASSENRGKVEAFF.

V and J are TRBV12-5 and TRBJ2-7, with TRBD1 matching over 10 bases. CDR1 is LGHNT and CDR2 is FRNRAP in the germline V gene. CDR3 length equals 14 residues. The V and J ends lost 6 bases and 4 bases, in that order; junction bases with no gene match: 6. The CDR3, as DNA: TGTGCTAGTGGCTGGACAGGGGGGAGATACGAGCAGTACTTC. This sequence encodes CASGWTGGRYEQYF.

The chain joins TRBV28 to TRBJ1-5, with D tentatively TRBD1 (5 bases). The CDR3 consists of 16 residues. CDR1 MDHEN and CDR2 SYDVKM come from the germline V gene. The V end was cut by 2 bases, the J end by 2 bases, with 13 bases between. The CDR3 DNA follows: TGTGCCAGCAGTTTAACCCCCACAGGAGGCAATCAGCCCCAGCATTTT. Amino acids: CASSLTPTGGNQPQHF.

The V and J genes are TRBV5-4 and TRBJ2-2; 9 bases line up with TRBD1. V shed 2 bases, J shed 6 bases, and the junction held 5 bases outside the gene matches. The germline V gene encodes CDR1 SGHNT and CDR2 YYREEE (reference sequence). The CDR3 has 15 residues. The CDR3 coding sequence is TGTGCCAGCAGCTTTCAGACAGGGGGTGCCGGGGAGCTGTTTTTT. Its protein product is CASSFQTGGAGELFF.

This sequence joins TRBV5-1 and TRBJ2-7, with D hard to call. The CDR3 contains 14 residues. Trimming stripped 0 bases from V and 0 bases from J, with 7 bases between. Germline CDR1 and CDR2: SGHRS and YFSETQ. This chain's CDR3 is CASSLDINSYEQYF. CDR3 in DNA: TGCGCCAGCAGCTTGGATATAAACTCCTACGAGCAGTACTTC.

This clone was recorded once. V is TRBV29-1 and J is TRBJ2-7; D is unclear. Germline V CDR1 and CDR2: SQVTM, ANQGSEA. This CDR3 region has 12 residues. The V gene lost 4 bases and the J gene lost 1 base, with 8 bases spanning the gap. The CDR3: CSVAPRSYEQYF. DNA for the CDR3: TGCAGCGTTGCTCCCAGATCCTACGAGCAGTACTTC.

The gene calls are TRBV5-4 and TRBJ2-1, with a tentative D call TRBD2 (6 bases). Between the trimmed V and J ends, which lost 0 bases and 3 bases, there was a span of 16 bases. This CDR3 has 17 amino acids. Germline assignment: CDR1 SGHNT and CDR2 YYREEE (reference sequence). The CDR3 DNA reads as TGTGCCAGCAGCTTGGGCGGGGCGGGAAGTCACTACAATGAGCAGTTCTTC. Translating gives CASSLGGAGSHYNEQFF.

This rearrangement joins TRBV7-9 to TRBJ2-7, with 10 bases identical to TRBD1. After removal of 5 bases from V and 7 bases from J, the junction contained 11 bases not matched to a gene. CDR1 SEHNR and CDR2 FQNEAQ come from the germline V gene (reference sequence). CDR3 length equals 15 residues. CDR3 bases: TGTGCCAGCAGCCTATCGACAGGGGGCTTAGGGGAGCAGTACTTC. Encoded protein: CASSLSTGGLGEQYF.

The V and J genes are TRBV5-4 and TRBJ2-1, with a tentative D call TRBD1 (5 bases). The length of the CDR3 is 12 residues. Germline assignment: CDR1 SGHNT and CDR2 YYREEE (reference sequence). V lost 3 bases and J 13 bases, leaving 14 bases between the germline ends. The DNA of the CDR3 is TGTGCCAGCAGCTCCACCAAGGGGTTTCAGTTCTTC. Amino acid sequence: CASSSTKGFQFF.

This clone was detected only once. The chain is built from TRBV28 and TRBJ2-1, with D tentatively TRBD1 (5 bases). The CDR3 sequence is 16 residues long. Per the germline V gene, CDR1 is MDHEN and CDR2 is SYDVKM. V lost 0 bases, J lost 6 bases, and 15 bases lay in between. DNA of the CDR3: TGTGCCAGCAGTTTATGGTCAGGGCCCATGGGCAATGAGCAGTTCTTC. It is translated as CASSLWSGPMGNEQFF.